Included here is one T cell receptor beta chain sequence, with context. Study processing details: Amplification with reference gene primers provided the estimates of nucleated cell counts. TCRdb's table, derived via immunoSEQ multiplex PCR, lists solely in-frame clones and lacks some. D and trimming come from the DNA, and the V and J calls and clone size come from that table. The sample yields about 130,000 clones, 85% seen once. The data were taken from a study of blood T cell repertoires in COVID-19. Study context: Samples taken during acute and convalescent COVID-19 were collected in the United States, Italy and Spain. The analysed material was cDNA or gDNA that came from T cells, B-cell-depleted T cells, or PBMCs.

Deletions cut 1 base from V and 0 bases from J, with 9 bases between. Looked up from germline, CDR1 is KGHSH and CDR2 is LQKENI. The CDR3 covers 15 residues. This chain joins TRBV18 and TRBJ1-1; a possible D gene is TRBD1 (5 bases). Specimen: peripheral blood. The sequence derives from a woman aged 80 or over with acute or convalescent COVID-19. The CDR3 region is CASSPQGMVNTEAFF. In nucleotides, the CDR3 is TGTGCCAGCTCACCACAGGGGATGGTGAACACTGAAGCTTTCTTT.